One sample yielded the 20 T cell receptor beta chains listed below, sequenced in a study of patients and donors after allogeneic stem cell transplantation. TCRdb ran MiXCR on the RT-PCR reads and lists one entry per CDR3 protein. The repertoire holds around 9,000 distinct CDR3 sequences, with 3% to 4.5% as singletons. The sequencing sample was made of blood, either unsorted or a sorted T cell fraction (not recorded which). These TCRs come from a human donor who was either an allogeneic HSCT recipient or a stem cell or donor lymphocyte infusion donor (not recorded which). It is not recorded whose cells these are; they may come from a transplant donor.

This clonotype is termed medium-sized. This chain links TRBV12-3 or TRBV12-4 with TRBJ2-1; 9 bases agree with TRBD1. V shed 4 bases, J shed 2 bases, and the junction held 6 bases outside the gene matches. The CDR3 contains 16 residues. This CDR3 is CASSSGTGITYNEQFF. Written as DNA, the CDR3 is TGTGCCAGCAGTTCCGGGACAGGGATAACCTACAATGAGCAGTTCTTC.

This clonotype was detected many times. The rearrangement uses TRBV9 and TRBJ2-2; either TRBD1 or TRBD2 may fit D (5 bases each). From germline, CDR1 is SGDLS and CDR2 YYNGEE. CDR3 size: 14 residues. V lost 0 bases and J lost 6, with 9 bases in between. The CDR3 protein is CASSVEWDPGELFF. The CDR3 bases are TGTGCCAGCAGCGTAGAATGGGACCCCGGGGAGCTGTTTTTT. The whole variable domain, filled in from reference TRBV9 and TRBJ2-2, reads DSGVTQTPKHLITATGQRVTLRCSPRSGDLSVYWYQQSLDQGLQFLIQYYNGEERAKGNILERFSAQQFPDLHSELNLSSLELGDSALYFCASSVEWDPGELFFGEGSRLTVL.

Remarks on this clonotype: A read error may explain this, as a much larger clone is one base away. The chain is built from TRBV6-2 or TRBV6-3 and TRBJ2-7, with 8 bases matching TRBD1. The V gene end was trimmed by 2 bases and the J gene end by 6 bases; junction bases not matched to a gene: 9. The CDR3 spans 15 residues. Germline V gene lookup returns CDR1 MNHEY and CDR2 SVGEGT. The CDR3, as DNA: TGTGCCAGCAGTTACAGTCGCCAGGGGGCCTCCGAGCAGTACTTC. This translates into CASSYSRQGASEQYF.

This clonotype was counted ten times or more. The gene calls are TRBV4-3 and TRBJ2-4; D might be TRBD1 or TRBD2, each matching 7 bases. The CDR3 length is 16 residues. Germline CDR1 reads LGHNA; CDR2 reads YSLEER. V lost 0 bases, J lost 2 bases, and 11 bases lay in between. CDR3 protein: CASSQDRGGTKNIQYF. As DNA, the CDR3 is TGCGCCAGCAGCCAAGACAGGGGGGGGACCAAAAACATTCAGTACTTC.

This clonotype was observed at least ten times. The chain recombines TRBV14 with TRBJ2-2; 9 bases map to TRBD2. The germline CDR1 and CDR2 sequences are SGHDN and FVKESK. This CDR3 region has 14 residues. J gave up 5 bases and V 4 bases, and 2 bases lay outside the gene matches. The CDR3 DNA reads TGTGCCAGCAGCCCGGGACTAGCTACCGGGGAGCTGTTTTTT. It codes for CASSPGLATGELFF.

In this sample, this clonotype turned up many times. The V call is TRBV7-2, the J call TRBJ1-6; D is perhaps TRBD1 (5 bases). V was clipped by 2 bases and J by 7 bases, with 6 bases between them. This CDR3 contains 13 residues. CDR1 is SGHTA and CDR2 is FQGNSA in the germline V gene. The CDR3 nucleotides are TGTGCCAGCAGCTTAAAGGGGAATTCACCCCTCCACTTT. Encoded protein: CASSLKGNSPLHF. The full variable domain, with the rest looked up from reference TRBV7-2 and TRBJ1-6, is GAGVSQSPSNKVTEKGKDVELRCDPISGHTALYWYRQSLGQGLEFLIYFQGNSAPDKSGLPSDRFSAERTGGSVSTLTIQRTQQEDSAVYLCASSLKGNSPLHFGNGTRLTVT.

The chain joins TRBV24-1 to TRBJ2-2; D is perhaps TRBD1 (5 bases). This CDR3 is 13 amino acids long. V was cut by 8 bases and J by 6 bases, with 12 bases left in between. The germline gives CDR1 KGHDR, CDR2 SFDVKD. CDR3 bases: TGTGCCACCAAAAAGACAGTTGCCGGGGAGCTGTTTTTT. This translates into CATKKTVAGELFF.

Ten or more counts support this clonotype. The chain employs TRBV5-1 and TRBJ2-5, with D perhaps TRBD1 (5 bases). Germline CDR1 reads SGHRS; CDR2 reads YFSETQ. V was shortened by 1 base and J by 4 bases, with 20 bases between the two germline ends. The CDR3 has 17 residues. CDR3 protein: CASSLSRVSGLGETQYF. CDR3 bases: TGCGCCAGCAGCTTGTCTAGGGTGTCAGGGCTGGGAGAGACCCAGTACTTC. The full variable domain, with the rest looked up from reference TRBV5-1 and TRBJ2-5, is KAGVTQTPRYLIKTRGQQVTLSCSPISGHRSVSWYQQTPGQGLQFLFEYFSETQRNKGNFPGRFSGRQFSNSRSEMNVSTLELGDSALYLCASSLSRVSGLGETQYFGPGTRLLVL.

This clonotype is medium-sized (0.01 to 0.1%). The chain recombines TRBV7-3 with TRBJ2-3, with 10 bases matching TRBD2. This CDR3 comprises 16 residues. The trim removed 5 bases at V and 8 bases at J, leaving 13 bases unmatched. Per germline, CDR1 SGHTA and CDR2 FQGTGA. The chain's CDR3 is CASSPRSGGVIGTQYF. Written as DNA, the CDR3 is TGTGCCAGCAGCCCCCGCAGCGGGGGGGTAATCGGTACGCAGTATTTT. The full variable domain, rest sourced from reference TRBV7-3 and TRBJ2-3, is GAGVSQTPSNKVTEKGKYVELRCDPISGHTALYWYRQSLGQGPEFLIYFQGTGAADDSGLPNDRFFAVRPEGSVSTLKIQRTERGDSAVYLCASSPRSGGVIGTQYFGPGTRLTVL.

Notes on this clonotype: This CDR3 fails to terminate in the conserved phenylalanine or tryptophan, so it likely reflects a read error. This chain joins TRBV11-2 and TRBJ2-7; TRBD1 matches 9 bases. CDR1 is SGHAT and CDR2 is FQNNGV in the germline V gene. The CDR3 sequence is 14 residues long. Losses at the gene ends were 1 base for V and 2 bases for J; bases not matched to a gene: 0. CDR3 residues: CASSLGTGAYEQYS. Written as DNA, the CDR3 is TGTGCCAGCAGCTTAGGGACAGGGGCCTACGAGCAGTACTCC.

Ten or more counts support this clonotype. CDR3 bases: TGTGCCAGCAGTGACTTTGGGACTAGCGGTATAAATACGCAGTATTTT. Residues: CASSDFGTSGINTQYF. V and J are TRBV6-4 and TRBJ2-3; TRBD2 agrees at 11 bases. Germline V CDR1 and CDR2: MRHNA, SNTAGT. Losses at the gene ends were 1 base for V and 7 bases for J; bases not matched to a gene: 7. This CDR3 comprises 16 residues.

Judged by abundance, this clonotype is medium-sized (0.01 to 0.1%). The J gene is TRBJ2-1, the V gene TRBV12-3 or TRBV12-4; 9 bases agree with TRBD1. V shed 5 bases, J shed 7 bases, and the junction held 9 bases outside the gene matches. The CDR3 covers 15 residues. The CDR3: CASSLRDRVVNEQFF. CDR3 DNA: TGTGCCAGCAGTCTCAGGGACAGGGTAGTGAATGAGCAGTTCTTC.

This clonotype was seen ten or more times. In DNA form, the CDR3 reads TGTGCCAGCAGCCCTGCAGCGGGAAACACCATATATTTT. Amino acids: CASSPAAGNTIYF. V usage is TRBV6-5 and J usage is TRBJ1-3; D not certain. Trimming took 6 bases from V and 4 from J, leaving 10 bases between them. The germline V gene has CDR1 MNHEY and CDR2 SVGAGI. The CDR3 has 13 residues.

This clonotype was seen at least ten times. The chain carries TRBV6-5 and TRBJ2-3; 9 nucleotides align to TRBD2. Germline V gene lookup returns CDR1 MNHEY and CDR2 SVGAGI. V lost 6 bases to trimming and J lost 1 base; unmatched junction nucleotides: 14. The CDR3 sequence is 18 residues long. The CDR3 sequence: CASRKGTSPRWGTDTQYF. DNA of the CDR3: TGTGCCAGCAGGAAGGGGACTAGCCCCCGCTGGGGCACAGATACGCAGTATTTT.

Ten or more counts support this clonotype. CDR3 in DNA: TGTGCCACCAGCAGGAGCGGGCCACAGGCTCTGGACTCCTACGAGCAGTACTTC. Protein product: CATSRSGPQALDSYEQYF. The chain combines TRBV15 with TRBJ2-7; possible D gene TRBD2, 6 bases. Trimming shortened V by 3 bases and J by 0 bases, and 21 bases separated the two germline ends. The CDR3 covers 18 residues. Germline V lookup: CDR1 LNHNV, CDR2 YYDKDF (reference sequence).

In this sample, this clonotype turned up many times. V and J are TRBV4-2 and TRBJ2-7; 9 nucleotides line up with TRBD2. V was clipped by 1 base and J by 0 bases; unmatched bases: 7. The germline CDR1 and CDR2 sequences are LGHNA and YNFKEQ. The CDR3 has 17 amino acids. CDR3 sequence reads: CASSQGLAETFSYEQYF. The CDR3 DNA reads TGTGCCAGCAGCCAAGGACTAGCGGAGACTTTCTCCTACGAGCAGTACTTC.

This clonotype was found many times. This chain connects TRBV3-1 to TRBJ2-1; 7 bases match TRBD2. This CDR3 region has 16 residues. Trimming removed 0 bases from V and 3 bases from J; junction bases left unmatched: 5. Germline V gives CDR1 LGHDT, CDR2 YNNKEL (reference sequence). The DNA for the CDR3 is TGTGCCAGCAGCCAAGATGACGGGACTAACTACAATGAGCAGTTCTTC. Residues: CASSQDDGTNYNEQFF.

This clonotype was detected many times. V is TRBV7-2 and J is TRBJ2-3, with 7 bases fitting TRBD2. This CDR3 spans 17 amino acids. Losses at the gene ends were 5 bases for V and 2 bases for J; bases not matched to a gene: 13. Germline V gene data show CDR1 as SGHTA and CDR2 as FQGNSA. CDR3 sequence: CASSPTPGTTDTDTQYF. The CDR3, as DNA: TGTGCCAGCAGCCCGACCCCCGGGACTACCGACACAGATACGCAGTATTTT.

In its sample, this clonotype was seen many times. The chain combines TRBV5-6 with TRBJ2-3; the D gene could be TRBD1 or TRBD2 (6 bases each). Per germline, CDR1 SGHDT and CDR2 YYEEEE. Trimming stripped 5 bases from V and 4 bases from J, with 11 bases between. The CDR3 contains 13 residues. CDR3 in DNA: TGTGCCAGCAGAATGAGGGGGGCAGATACGCAGTATTTT. This gives the protein CASRMRGADTQYF.

This clonotype was detected many times. The chain recombines TRBV20-1 with TRBJ2-5; 10 bases fit TRBD2. This CDR3 is 12 amino acids long. Germline V lookup: CDR1 DFQATT, CDR2 SNEGSKA (reference sequence). The ends lost 7 bases at V and 1 base at J; junction bases unmatched: 0. The CDR3 DNA reads TGCAGTGGGACTAGCGGCCAAGAGACCCAGTACTTC. Translated, it gives CSGTSGQETQYF.